The source of this T cell receptor beta chain is a study of OX40 agonist ivuxolimab in advanced cancers. The V end was cut by 2 bases, the J end by 7 bases, with 9 bases between. The length of the CDR3 is 13 residues. CDR1 is SGHAT, CDR2 FQNNGV, per germline. The assay was immunoSEQ multiplex PCR, and TCRdb's table has in-frame clones only and misses some. The sample records about 82,000 clones, approximately 85% being singletons. Specimen: CD4+ or CD8+ T cells sorted from blood, collected in a trial of the OX40 agonist ivuxolimab. This TCR was recovered from an adult with an advanced solid tumor such as melanoma, head and neck, liver or kidney cancer. V gene TRBV11-2 combines with J gene TRBJ2-1; D gene uncertain. The CDR3 reads CASSLPPRNEQFF. CDR3 coding DNA: TGTGCCAGCAGCTTACCTCCCAGGAATGAGCAGTTCTTC.